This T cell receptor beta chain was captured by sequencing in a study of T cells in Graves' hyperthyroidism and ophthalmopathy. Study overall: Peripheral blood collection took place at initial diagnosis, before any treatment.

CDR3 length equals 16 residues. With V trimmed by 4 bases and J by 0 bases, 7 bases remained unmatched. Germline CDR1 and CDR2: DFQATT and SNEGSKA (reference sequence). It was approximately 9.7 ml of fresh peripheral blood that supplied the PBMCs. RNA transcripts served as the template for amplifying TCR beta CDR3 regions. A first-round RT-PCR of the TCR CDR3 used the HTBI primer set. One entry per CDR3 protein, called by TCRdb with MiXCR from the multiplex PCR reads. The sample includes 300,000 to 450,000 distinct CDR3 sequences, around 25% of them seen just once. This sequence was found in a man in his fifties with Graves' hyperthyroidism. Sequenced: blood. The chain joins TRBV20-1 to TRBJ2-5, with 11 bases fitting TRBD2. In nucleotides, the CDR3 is TGCAGTGCTACTGGGGGACTAGCGGATAACCAAGAGACCCAGTACTTC. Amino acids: CSATGGLADNQETQYF.